The 2 T cell receptor beta chains in this list originate from one sample, sequenced in a study of OX40 agonist ivuxolimab in advanced cancers. Repertoires were generated with immunoSEQ multiplex PCR, while TCRdb's copy carries only in-frame clones and drops some. The data show 69,000 or so clones, about four fifths seen once. This specimen consisted of CD4+ or CD8+ T cells sorted from blood, obtained in a trial of the OX40 agonist ivuxolimab. The source is an adult with an advanced solid tumor such as melanoma, head and neck, liver or kidney cancer.

This chain uses TRBV7-2 with TRBJ2-6, with D tentatively TRBD2 (5 bases). Trimming cost V 2 bases and J 15 bases, with 20 bases left between them. This CDR3 contains 15 residues. CDR1 SGHTA and CDR2 FQGNSA come from the germline V gene. CDR3 DNA sequence: TGTGCCAGCAGCTTATGGGGTGAGCGGCCAGAAGGCCTGACTTTC. Protein: CASSLWGERPEGLTF.

The V gene is TRBV4-3, the J gene TRBJ2-3, with D perhaps TRBD1 (6 bases). The germline gives CDR1 LGHNA, CDR2 YSLEER. Deletions cut 4 bases from V and 3 bases from J, with 14 bases between. The CDR3 spans 15 residues. The DNA for the CDR3 is TGCGCCAGCAGCCGCAACATCCAGGGGACAGATACGCAGTATTTT. Amino acid sequence: CASSRNIQGTDTQYF.